The present entry profiles one TCR beta chain with its context. Its antigen is still unknown. The method was immunoSEQ multiplex PCR; TCRdb's version includes in-frame clones alone and lacks a portion of them. The table records about 88,000 clones, roughly 78% of them present only once. The entry originates in a study of radiotherapy plus CTLA-4 blockade in lung cancer. General study points: Blood TCR clones of tumor origin expanded after radiotherapy plus ipilimumab.

Patients with chemo-refractory metastatic non-small-cell lung cancer received focal radiation plus CTLA-4 blockade with ipilimumab. From germline, CDR1 is MDHEN and CDR2 SYDVKM. The CDR3 covers 15 residues. V trimming: 3 bases; J trimming: 6 bases; junction bases outside the gene matches: 8. Sequenced here: peripheral blood, sampled from a patient treated with radiotherapy plus ipilimumab. The gene calls are TRBV28 and TRBJ1-5, with 7 bases that match TRBD1. This clonotype was sampled from a human donor with non-small cell lung cancer that progressed on radiotherapy plus ipilimumab. CDR3 residues: CASSFSRGRTQPQHF. The CDR3 coding sequence is TGTGCCAGCAGTTTCTCGAGGGGGCGCACTCAGCCCCAGCATTTT.